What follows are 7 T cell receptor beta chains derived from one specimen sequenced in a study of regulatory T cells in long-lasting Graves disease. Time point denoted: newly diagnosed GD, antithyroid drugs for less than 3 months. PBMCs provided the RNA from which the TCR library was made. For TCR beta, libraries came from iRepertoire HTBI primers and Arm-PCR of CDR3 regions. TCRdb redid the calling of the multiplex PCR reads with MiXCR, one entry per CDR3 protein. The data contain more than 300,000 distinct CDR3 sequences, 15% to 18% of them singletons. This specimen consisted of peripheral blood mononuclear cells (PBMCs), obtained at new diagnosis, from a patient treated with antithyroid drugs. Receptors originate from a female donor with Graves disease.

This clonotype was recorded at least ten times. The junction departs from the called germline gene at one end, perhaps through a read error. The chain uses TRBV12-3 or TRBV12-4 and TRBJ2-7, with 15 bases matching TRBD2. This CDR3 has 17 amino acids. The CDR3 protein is CASSLGLAGGPSHEQYF. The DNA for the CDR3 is TGTGCCAGCAGCCTAGGACTAGCGGGAGGGCCCTCCCACGAGCAGTACTTC.

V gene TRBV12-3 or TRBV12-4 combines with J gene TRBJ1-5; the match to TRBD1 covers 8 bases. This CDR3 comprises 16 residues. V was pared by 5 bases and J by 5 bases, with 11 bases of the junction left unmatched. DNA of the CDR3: TGTGCCAGCAGTCTCCGGGGCAGGGGGCGCGATCAGCCCCAGCATTTT. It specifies CASSLRGRGRDQPQHF.

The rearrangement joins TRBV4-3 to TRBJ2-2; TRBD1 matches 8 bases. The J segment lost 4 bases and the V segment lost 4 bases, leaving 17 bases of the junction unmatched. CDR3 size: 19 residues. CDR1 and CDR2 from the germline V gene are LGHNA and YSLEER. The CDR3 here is CASSLLAPQQGAGTGELFF. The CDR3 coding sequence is TGCGCCAGCAGCCTCTTGGCCCCCCAGCAGGGGGCGGGCACCGGGGAGCTGTTTTTT.

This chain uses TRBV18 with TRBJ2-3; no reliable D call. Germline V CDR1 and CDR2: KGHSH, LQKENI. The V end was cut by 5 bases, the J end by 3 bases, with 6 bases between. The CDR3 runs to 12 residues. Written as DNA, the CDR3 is TGTGCCAGCTCATTTCAGACAGATACGCAGTATTTT. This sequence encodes CASSFQTDTQYF.

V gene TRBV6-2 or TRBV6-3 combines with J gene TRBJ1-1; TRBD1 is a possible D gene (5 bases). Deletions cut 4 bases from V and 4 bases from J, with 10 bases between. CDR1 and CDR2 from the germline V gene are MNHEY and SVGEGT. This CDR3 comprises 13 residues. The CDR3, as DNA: TGTGCCAGCAGTTCGTGGAGGGGCACTGAAGCTTTCTTT. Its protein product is CASSSWRGTEAFF.

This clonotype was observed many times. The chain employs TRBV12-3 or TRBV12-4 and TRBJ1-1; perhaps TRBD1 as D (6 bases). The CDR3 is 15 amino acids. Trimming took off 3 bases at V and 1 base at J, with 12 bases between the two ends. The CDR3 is CASSLETDRNTEAFF. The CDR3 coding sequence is TGTGCCAGCAGTTTGGAAACGGACAGGAACACTGAAGCTTTCTTT.

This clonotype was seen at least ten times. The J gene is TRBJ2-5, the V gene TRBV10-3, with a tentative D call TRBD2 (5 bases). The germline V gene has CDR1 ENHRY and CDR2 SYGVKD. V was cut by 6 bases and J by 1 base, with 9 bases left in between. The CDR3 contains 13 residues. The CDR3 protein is CAIRTGSQETQYF. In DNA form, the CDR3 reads TGTGCCATCAGAACGGGGTCCCAAGAGACCCAGTACTTC.